This T cell receptor (beta chain) was sequenced for a study of regulatory T cells in long-lasting Graves disease. This clonotype was seen only a few times. Indicated time point: newly diagnosed GD, antithyroid drugs for less than 3 months. Making the TCR library involved RNA that had been extracted from PBMCs. Per germline, CDR1 MGHRA and CDR2 YSYEKL. The length of the CDR3 is 17 residues. V was pared by 0 bases and J by 8 bases, with 9 bases of the junction left unmatched. Arm-PCR with iRepertoire HTBI primers amplified the CDR3 regions for these TCR beta libraries. TCRdb reanalysed the multiplex PCR reads using MiXCR and keeps one entry per CDR3 protein. The sample gives around 400,000 distinct CDR3 sequences, 15% of which show up once; approximately 7.8% is in the top ten. This sample was also put to use in a study of T cells in Graves' hyperthyroidism and ophthalmopathy.

Sample: peripheral blood mononuclear cells (PBMCs), taken at new diagnosis, from a patient treated with antithyroid drugs. This clonotype originated in a woman between 40 and 55 years old with Graves disease. V is TRBV4-1 and J is TRBJ2-1; 11 bases are a match to TRBD2. The CDR3 DNA is TGCGCCAGCAGCCAAGAGCACGGGACTAGCGGTAGCGATGAGCAGTTCTTC. As protein: CASSQEHGTSGSDEQFF.